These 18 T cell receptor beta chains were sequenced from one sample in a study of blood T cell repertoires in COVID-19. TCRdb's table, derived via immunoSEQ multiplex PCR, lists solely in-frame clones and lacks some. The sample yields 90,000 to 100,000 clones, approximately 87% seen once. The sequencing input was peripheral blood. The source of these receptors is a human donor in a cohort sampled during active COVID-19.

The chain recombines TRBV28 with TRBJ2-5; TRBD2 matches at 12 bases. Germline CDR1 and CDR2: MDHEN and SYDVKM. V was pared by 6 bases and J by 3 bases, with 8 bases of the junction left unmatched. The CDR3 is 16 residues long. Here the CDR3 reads CASSTGTSGLEETQYF. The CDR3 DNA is TGTGCCAGCAGCACCGGGACTAGCGGGTTGGAAGAGACCCAGTACTTC.

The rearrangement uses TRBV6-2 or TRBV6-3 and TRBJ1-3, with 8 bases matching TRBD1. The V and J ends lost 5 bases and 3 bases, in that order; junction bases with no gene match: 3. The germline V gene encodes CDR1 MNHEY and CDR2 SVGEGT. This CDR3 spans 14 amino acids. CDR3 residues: CASSPDRVGNTIYF. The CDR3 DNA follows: TGTGCCAGCAGTCCGGACAGGGTTGGAAACACCATATATTTT.

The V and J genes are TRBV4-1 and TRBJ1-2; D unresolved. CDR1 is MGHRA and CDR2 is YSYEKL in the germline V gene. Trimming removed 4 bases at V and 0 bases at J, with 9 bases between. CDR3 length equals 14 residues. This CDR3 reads CASSPGKANYGYTF. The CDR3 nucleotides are TGCGCCAGCAGCCCGGGGAAAGCTAACTATGGCTACACCTTC.

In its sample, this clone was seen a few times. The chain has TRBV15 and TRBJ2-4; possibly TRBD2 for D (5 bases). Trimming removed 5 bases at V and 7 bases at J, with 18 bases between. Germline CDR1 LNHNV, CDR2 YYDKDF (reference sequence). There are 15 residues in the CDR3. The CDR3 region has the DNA TGTGCCACCAGCGATTGGGGAGTTCGTCGGAACATTCAGTACTTC. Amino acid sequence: CATSDWGVRRNIQYF.

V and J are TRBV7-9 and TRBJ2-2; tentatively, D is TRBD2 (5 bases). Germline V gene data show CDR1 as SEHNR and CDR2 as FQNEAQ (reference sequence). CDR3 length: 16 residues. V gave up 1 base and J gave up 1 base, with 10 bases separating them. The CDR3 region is CASSLVAAGNTGELFF. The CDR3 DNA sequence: TGTGCCAGCAGCTTAGTGGCGGCGGGGAACACCGGGGAGCTGTTTTTT.

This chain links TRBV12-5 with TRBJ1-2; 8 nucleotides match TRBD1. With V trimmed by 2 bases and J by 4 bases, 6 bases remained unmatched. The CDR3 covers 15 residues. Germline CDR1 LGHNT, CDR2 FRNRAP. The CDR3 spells CASGLSRGLLYGYTF. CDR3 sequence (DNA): TGTGCTAGTGGTTTGAGCAGGGGGCTCCTCTATGGCTACACCTTC.

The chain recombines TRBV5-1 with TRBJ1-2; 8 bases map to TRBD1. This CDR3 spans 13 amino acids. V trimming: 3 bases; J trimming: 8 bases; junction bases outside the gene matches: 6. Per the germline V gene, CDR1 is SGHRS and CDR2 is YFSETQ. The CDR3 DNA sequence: TGCGCCAGCAGCTCCCTACAGGGGGGAGGCTACACCTTC. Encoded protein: CASSSLQGGGYTF.

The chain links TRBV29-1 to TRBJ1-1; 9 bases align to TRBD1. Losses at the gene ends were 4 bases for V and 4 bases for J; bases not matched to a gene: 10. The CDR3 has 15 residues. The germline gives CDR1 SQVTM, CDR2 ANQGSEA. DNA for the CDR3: TGCAGCGTTGCAGATAGGACAGGGGCCTTCACTGAAGCTTTCTTT. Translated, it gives CSVADRTGAFTEAFF.

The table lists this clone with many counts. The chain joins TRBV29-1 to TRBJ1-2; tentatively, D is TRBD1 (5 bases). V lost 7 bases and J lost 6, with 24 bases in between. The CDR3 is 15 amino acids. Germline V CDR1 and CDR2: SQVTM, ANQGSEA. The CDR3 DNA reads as TGCAGCGGTGATCTCGGGGGGACGGATGCGCATGGCTACACCTTC. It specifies CSGDLGGTDAHGYTF.

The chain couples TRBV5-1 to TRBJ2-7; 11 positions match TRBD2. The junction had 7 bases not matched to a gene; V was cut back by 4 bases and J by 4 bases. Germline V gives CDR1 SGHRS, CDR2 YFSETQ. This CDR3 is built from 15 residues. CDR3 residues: CASSPGVAGGYEQYF. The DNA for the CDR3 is TGCGCCAGCAGCCCCGGTGTAGCGGGGGGGTACGAGCAGTACTTC.

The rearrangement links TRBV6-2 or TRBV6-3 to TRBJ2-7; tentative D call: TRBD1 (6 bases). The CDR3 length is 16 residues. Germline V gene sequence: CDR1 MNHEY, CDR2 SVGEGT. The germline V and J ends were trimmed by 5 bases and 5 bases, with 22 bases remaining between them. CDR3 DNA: TGTGCCAGCAGTGACACTCCGGGACACTCCTCGCACGAGCAGTACTTC. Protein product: CASSDTPGHSSHEQYF.

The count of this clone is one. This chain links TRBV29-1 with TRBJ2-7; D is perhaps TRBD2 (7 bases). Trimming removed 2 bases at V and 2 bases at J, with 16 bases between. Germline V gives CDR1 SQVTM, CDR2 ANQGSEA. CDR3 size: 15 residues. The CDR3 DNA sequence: TGCAGCGTTGAAATCGCGGGGGCGAGTACCTACGAGCAGTACTTC. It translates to CSVEIAGASTYEQYF.

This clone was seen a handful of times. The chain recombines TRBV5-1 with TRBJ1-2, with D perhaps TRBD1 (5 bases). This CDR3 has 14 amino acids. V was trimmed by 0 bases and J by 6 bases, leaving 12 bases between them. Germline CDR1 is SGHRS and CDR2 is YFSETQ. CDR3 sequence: CASSLAFSGHGYTF. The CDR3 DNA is TGCGCCAGCAGCTTGGCTTTCTCAGGGCATGGCTACACCTTC.

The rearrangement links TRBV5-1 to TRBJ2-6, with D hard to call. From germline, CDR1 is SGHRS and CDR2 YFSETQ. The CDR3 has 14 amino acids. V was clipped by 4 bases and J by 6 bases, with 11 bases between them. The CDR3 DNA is TGCGCCAGCAGCCCGGGTCCGCTGGCCAACGTCCTGACTTTC. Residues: CASSPGPLANVLTF.

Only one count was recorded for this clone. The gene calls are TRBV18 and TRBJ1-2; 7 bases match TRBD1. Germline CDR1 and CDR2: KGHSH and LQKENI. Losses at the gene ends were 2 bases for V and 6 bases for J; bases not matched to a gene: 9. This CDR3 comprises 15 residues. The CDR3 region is CASSPTRDSKHGYTF. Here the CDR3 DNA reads TGTGCCAGCTCACCAACCCGGGACAGTAAACATGGCTACACCTTC.

CDR3 sequence: CASSEKAGQGNTEAFF. CDR3 nucleotides: TGTGCCAGCAGTGAAAAGGCGGGACAGGGCAACACTGAAGCTTTCTTT. This rearrangement joins TRBV2 to TRBJ1-1; TRBD1 aligns across 9 bases. This CDR3 is built from 16 residues. V shed 2 bases, J shed 2 bases, and the junction held 6 bases outside the gene matches. From germline, CDR1 is SNHLY and CDR2 FYNNEI.

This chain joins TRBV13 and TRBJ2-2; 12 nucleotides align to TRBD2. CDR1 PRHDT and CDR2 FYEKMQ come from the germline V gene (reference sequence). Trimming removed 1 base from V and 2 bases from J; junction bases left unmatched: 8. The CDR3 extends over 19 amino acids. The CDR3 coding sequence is TGTGCCAGCAGCTTAGTCCCCGGGACTAGCGGGTCCAACACCGGGGAGCTGTTTTTT. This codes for CASSLVPGTSGSNTGELFF.

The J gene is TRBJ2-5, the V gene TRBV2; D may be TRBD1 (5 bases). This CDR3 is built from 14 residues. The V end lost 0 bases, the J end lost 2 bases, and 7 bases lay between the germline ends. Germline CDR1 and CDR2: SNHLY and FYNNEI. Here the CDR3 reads CASSEADRQETQYF. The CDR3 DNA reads TGTGCCAGCAGTGAAGCTGACAGACAAGAGACCCAGTACTTC.